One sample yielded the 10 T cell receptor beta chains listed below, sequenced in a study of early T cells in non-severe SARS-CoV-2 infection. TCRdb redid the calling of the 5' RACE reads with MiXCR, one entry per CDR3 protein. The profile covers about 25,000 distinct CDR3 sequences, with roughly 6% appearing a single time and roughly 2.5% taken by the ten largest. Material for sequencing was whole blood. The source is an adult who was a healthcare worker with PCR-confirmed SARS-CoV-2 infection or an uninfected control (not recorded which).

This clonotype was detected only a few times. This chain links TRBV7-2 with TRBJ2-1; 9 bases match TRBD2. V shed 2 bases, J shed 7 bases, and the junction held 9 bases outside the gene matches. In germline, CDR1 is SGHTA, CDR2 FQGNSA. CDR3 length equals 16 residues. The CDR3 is CASSLFRSGGTNEQFF. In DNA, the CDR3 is TGTGCCAGCAGCTTATTTCGCAGCGGGGGGACGAATGAGCAGTTCTTC.

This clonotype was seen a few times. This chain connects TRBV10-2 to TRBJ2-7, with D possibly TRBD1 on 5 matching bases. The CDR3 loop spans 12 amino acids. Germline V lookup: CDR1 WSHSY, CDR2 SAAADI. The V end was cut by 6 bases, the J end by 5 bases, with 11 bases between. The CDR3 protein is CASSQGSHEQYF. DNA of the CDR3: TGCGCCAGCAGCCAGGGTTCCCACGAGCAGTACTTC.

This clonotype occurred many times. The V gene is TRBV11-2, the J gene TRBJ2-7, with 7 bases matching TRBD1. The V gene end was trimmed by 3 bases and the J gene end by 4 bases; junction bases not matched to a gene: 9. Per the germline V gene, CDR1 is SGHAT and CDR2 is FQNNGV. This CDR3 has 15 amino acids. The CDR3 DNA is TGTGCCAGCAGCTTCGGGCAGGGGGTTTTTTACGAGCAGTACTTC. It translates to CASSFGQGVFYEQYF. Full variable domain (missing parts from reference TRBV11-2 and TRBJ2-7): EAGVAQSPRYKIIEKRQSVAFWCNPISGHATLYWYQQILGQGPKLLIQFQNNGVVDDSQLPKDRFSAERLKGVDSTLKIQPAKLEDSAVYLCASSFGQGVFYEQYFGPGTRLTVT.

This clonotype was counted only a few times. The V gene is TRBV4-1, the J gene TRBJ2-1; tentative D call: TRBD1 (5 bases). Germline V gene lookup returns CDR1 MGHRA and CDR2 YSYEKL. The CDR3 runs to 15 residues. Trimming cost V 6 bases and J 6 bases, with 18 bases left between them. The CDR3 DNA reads TGCGCCAGCAGTCAACGTCAGCAGGGAATCAATGAGCAGTTCTTC. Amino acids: CASSQRQQGINEQFF.

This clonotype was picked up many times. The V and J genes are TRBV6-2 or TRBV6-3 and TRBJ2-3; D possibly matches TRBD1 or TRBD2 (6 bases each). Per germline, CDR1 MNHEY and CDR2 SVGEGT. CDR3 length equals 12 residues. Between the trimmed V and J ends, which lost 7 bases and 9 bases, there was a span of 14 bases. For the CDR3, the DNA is TGTGCCAGCAAGGAGGGGGAGAGGACGCAGTATTTT. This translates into CASKEGERTQYF.

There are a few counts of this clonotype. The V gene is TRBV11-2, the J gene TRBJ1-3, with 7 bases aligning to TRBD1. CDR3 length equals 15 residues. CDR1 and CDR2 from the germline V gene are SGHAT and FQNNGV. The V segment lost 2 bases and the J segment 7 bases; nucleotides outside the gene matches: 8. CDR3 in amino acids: CASSLQGEFRNTIYF. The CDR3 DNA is TGTGCCAGCAGCTTACAGGGGGAGTTTCGGAACACCATATATTTT.

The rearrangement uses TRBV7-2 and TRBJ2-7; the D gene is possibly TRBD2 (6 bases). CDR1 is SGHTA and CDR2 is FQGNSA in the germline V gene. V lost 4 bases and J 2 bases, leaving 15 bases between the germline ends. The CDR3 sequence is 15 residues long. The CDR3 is CASSSQSGSAYEQYF. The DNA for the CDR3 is TGTGCCAGCAGCTCCCAGAGCGGGTCGGCCTACGAGCAGTACTTC.

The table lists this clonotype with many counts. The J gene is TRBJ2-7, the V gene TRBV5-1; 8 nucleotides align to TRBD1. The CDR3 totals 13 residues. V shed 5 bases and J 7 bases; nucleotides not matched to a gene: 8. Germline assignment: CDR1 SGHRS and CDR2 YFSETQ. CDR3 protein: CASSDRGPREQYF. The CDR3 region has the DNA TGCGCCAGCAGTGACAGGGGTCCTAGAGAGCAGTACTTC. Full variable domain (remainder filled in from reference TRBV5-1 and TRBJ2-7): KAGVTQTPRYLIKTRGQQVTLSCSPISGHRSVSWYQQTPGQGLQFLFEYFSETQRNKGNFPGRFSGRQFSNSRSEMNVSTLELGDSALYLCASSDRGPREQYFGPGTRLTVT.

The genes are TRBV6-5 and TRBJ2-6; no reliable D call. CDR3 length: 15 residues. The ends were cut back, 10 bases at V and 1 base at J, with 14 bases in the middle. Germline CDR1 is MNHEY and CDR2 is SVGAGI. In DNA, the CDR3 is TGTGCCACCCGGTCGGATTCATCTGGGGCCAACGTCCTGACTTTC. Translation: CATRSDSSGANVLTF.

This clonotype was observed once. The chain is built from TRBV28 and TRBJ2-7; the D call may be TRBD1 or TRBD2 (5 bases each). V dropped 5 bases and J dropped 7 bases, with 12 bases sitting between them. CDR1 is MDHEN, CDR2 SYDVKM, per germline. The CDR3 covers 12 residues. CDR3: CASSPPGAEQYF. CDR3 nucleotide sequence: TGTGCCAGCAGTCCCCCCGGGGCTGAGCAGTACTTC. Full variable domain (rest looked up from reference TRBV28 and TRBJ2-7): DVKVTQSSRYLVKRTGEKVFLECVQDMDHENMFWYRQDPGLGLRLIYFSYDVKMKEKGDIPEGYSVSREKKERFSLILESASTNQTSMYLCASSPPGAEQYFGPGTRLTVT.